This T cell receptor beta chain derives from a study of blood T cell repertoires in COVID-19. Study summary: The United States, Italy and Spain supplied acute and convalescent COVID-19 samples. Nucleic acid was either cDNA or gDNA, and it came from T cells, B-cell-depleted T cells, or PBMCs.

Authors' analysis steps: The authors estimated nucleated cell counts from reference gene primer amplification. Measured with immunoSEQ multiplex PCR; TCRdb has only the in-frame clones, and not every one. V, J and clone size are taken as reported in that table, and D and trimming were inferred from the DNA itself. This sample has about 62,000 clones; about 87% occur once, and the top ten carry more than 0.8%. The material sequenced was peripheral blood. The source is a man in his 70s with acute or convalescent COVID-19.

The CDR3 is CASSQAGGRTEAFF. The CDR3 bases are TGTGCCAGCAGCCAAGCAGGGGGCCGCACTGAAGCTTTCTTT. The chain uses TRBV14 and TRBJ1-1; 8 positions match TRBD1. Germline CDR1 and CDR2: SGHDN and FVKESK. The CDR3 runs to 14 residues. J lost 4 bases, V lost 1 base, and 2 bases had no gene match.